A selection of T cell receptor beta chains follows, all from one sample in a study of T cell responses to AZD1222 COVID-19 vaccine. This table comes from immunoSEQ multiplex PCR, and its TCRdb copy is limited to in-frame clones, with some not included. This sample has tens of thousands of clones, with roughly 88% found just once. The sample was peripheral blood, taken 28 days after the second AZD1222 dose. The receptor source for this set is an adult who received the AZD1222 COVID-19 vaccine. CDR3s include the opening cysteine and the closing phenylalanine or tryptophan. The D gene is left open where the match is weak. Clone size is not always given. Where it is, it says once, few, many or a class for expanded clones.

v_gene	d_gene	len	j_gene	abundance	CDR3nt	CDR3aa
TRBV6-5	TRBD2	16	TRBJ2-5	.	TGTGCCAGCAGTTACACACTAGCGGGGGCCCAAGAGACCCAGTACTTC	CASSYTLAGAQETQYF
TRBV30	TRBD1	14	TRBJ2-7	once	TGTGCCTGGAGTATCTGGGGACAGAGGTACGAGCAGTACTTC	CAWSIWGQRYEQYF
TRBV5-1	.	16	TRBJ2-7	.	TGCGCCAGCAGCCCAATCGTAGACCGTACTTACTACGAGCAGTACTTC	CASSPIVDRTYYEQYF
TRBV5-1	.	14	TRBJ1-1	.	TGCGCCAGCAGCCAAGGGATCTTTAGCACTGAAGCTTTCTTT	CASSQGIFSTEAFF
TRBV5-3	TRBD1	17	TRBJ1-1	once	TGTGCCAGAAGCCCATTATACCGGGACAGGGTTTTGCCTGAAGCTTTCTTT	CARSPLYRDRVLPEAFF
TRBV6-2/TRBV6-3	TRBD1	14	TRBJ1-2	.	TGTGCCAGCAGTCCGGGACAGGGGTACTATGGCTACACCTTC	CASSPGQGYYGYTF
TRBV19	TRBD1	13	TRBJ1-2	.	TGTGCCAGTAGTATCAGGGGGCAATATGGCTACACCTTC	CASSIRGQYGYTF
TRBV28	.	12	TRBJ1-1	.	TGTGCCAGCAGTTTACAGGGGCTCAGGGCTTTCTTT	CASSLQGLRAFF
TRBV4-2	TRBD1	16	TRBJ1-4	.	TGTGCCAGCAGCTCCGGGACAGGGGAGATTGGGGAAAAACTGTTTTTT	CASSSGTGEIGEKLFF
TRBV2	TRBD1	14	TRBJ1-5	.	TGTGCCAGGCAAGGGACAGGGACTTATCAGCCCCAGCATTTT	CARQGTGTYQPQHF